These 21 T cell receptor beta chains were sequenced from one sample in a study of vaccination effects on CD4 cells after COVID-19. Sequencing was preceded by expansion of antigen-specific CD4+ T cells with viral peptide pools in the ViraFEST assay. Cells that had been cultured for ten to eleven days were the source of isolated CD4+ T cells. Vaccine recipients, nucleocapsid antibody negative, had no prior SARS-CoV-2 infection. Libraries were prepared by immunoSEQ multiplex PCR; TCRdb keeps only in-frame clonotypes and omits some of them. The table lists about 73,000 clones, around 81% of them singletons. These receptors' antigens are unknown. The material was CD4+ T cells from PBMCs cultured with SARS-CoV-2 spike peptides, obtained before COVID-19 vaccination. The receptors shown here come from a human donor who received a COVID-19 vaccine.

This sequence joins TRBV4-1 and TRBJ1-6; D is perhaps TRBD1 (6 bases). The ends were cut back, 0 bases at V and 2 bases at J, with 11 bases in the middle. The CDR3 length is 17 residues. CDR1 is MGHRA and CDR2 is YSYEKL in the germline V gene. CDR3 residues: CASSQEGRTAYNSPLHF. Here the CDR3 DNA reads TGCGCCAGCAGCCAAGAAGGCAGGACAGCCTATAATTCACCCCTCCACTTT.

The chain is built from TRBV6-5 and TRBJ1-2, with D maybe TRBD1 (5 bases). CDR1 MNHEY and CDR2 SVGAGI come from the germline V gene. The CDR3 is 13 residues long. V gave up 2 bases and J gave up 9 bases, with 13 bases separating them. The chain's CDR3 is CASSYTQGKSYTF. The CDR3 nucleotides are TGTGCCAGCAGTTACACCCAGGGAAAAAGCTACACCTTC.

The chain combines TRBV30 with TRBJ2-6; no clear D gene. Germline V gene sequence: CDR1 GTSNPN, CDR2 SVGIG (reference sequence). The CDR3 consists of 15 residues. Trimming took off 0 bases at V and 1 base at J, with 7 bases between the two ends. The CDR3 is CAWSVRGSGANVLTF. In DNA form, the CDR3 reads TGTGCCTGGAGTGTACGAGGTTCTGGGGCCAACGTCCTGACTTTC.

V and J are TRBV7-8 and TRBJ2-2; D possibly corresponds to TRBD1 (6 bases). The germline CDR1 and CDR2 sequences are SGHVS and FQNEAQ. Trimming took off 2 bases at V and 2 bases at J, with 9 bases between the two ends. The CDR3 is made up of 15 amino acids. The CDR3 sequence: CASSLKGENTGELFF. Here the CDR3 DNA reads TGTGCCAGCAGCTTAAAGGGGGAAAACACCGGGGAGCTGTTTTTT. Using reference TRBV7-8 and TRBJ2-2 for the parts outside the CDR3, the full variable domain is GAGVSQSPRYKVAKRGQDVALRCDPISGHVSLFWYQQALGQGPEFLTYFQNEAQLDKSGLPSDRFFAERPEGSVSTLKIQRTQQEDSAVYLCASSLKGENTGELFFGEGSRLTVL.

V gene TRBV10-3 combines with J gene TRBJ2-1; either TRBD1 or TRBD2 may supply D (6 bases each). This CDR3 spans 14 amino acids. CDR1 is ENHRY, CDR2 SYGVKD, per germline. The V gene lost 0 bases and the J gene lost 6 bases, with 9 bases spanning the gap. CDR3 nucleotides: TGTGCCATCAGTGAGTCAGGGGGGCCCAATGAGCAGTTCTTC. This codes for CAISESGGPNEQFF.

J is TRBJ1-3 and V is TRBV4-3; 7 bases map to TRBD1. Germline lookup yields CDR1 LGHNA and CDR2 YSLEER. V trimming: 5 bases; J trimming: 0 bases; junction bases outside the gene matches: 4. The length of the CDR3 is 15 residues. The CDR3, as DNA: TGCGCCAGCAGCGCTCAGGGGGGCTCTGGAAACACCATATATTTT. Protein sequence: CASSAQGGSGNTIYF.

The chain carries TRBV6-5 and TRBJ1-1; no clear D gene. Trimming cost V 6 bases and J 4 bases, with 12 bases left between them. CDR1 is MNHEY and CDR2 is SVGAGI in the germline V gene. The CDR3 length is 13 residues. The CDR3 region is CASRPAGRTEAFF. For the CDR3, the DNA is TGTGCCAGCAGGCCAGCGGGTCGCACTGAAGCTTTCTTT.

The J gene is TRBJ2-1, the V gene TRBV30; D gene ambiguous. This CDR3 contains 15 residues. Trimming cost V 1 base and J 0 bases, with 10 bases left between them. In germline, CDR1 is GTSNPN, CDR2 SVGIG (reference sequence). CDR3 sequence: CAWSGQISSYNEQFF. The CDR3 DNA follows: TGTGCCTGGAGTGGCCAGATAAGCTCCTACAATGAGCAGTTCTTC.

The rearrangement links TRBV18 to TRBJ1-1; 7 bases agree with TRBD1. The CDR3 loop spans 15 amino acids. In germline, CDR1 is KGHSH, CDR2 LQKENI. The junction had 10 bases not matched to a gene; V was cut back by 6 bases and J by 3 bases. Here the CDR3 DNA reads TGTGCCAGCTCTCTCAGGACAGGAAGGTACACTGAAGCTTTCTTT. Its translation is CASSLRTGRYTEAFF.

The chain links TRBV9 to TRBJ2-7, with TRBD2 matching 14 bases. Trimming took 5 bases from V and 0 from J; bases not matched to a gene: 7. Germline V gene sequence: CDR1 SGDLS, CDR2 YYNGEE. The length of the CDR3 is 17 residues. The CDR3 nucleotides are TGTGCCAGCAGAATCGGACTAGCGGGGGGAAGCTCCTACGAGCAGTACGTC. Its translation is CASRIGLAGGSSYEQYV.

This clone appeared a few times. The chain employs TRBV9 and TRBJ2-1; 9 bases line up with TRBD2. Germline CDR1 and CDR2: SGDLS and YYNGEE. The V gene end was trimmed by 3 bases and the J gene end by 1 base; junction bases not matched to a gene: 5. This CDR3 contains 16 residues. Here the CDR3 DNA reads TGTGCCAGCAGCGCTAACAGCGGGGGGTCCTACAATGAGCAGTTCTTC. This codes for CASSANSGGSYNEQFF.

CDR3 protein: CASSFRDTQYF. The CDR3 DNA reads TGTGCCAGCAGTTTTAGAGATACGCAGTATTTT. V is TRBV28 and J is TRBJ2-3; no clear D gene. From germline, CDR1 is MDHEN and CDR2 SYDVKM. V gave up 3 bases and J gave up 5 bases, with 3 bases separating them. The CDR3 totals 11 residues.

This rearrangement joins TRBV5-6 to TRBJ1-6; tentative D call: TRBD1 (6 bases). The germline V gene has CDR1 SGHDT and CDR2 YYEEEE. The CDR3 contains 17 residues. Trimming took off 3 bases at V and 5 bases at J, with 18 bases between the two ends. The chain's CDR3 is CASSWGQGGINNSPLHF. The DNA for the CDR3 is TGTGCCAGCAGCTGGGGGCAGGGAGGGATTAATAATTCACCCCTCCACTTT. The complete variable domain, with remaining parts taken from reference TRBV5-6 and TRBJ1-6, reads DAGVTQSPTHLIKTRGQQVTLRCSPKSGHDTVSWYQQALGQGPQFIFQYYEEEERQRGNFPDRFSGHQFPNYSSELNVNALLLGDSALYLCASSWGQGGINNSPLHFGNGTRLTVT.

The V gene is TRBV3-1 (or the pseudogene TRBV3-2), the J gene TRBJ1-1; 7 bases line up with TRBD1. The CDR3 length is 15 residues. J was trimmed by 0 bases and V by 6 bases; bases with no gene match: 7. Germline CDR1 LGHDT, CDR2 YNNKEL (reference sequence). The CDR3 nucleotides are TGTGCCAGCAGAGCGACCGGGACAGTGAACACTGAAGCTTTCTTT. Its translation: CASRATGTVNTEAFF.

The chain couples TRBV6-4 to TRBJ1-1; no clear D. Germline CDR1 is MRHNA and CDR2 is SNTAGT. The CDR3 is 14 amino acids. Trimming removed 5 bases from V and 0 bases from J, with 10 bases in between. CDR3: CASSYDNVNTEAFF. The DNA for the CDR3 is TGTGCCAGCAGTTACGATAACGTGAACACTGAAGCTTTCTTT.

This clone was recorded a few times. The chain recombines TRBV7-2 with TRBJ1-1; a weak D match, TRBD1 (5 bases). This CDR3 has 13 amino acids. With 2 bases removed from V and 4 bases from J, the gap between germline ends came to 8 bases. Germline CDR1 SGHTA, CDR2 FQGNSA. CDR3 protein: CASSLTGGTEAFF. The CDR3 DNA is TGTGCCAGCAGCTTAACCGGGGGCACTGAAGCTTTCTTT.

The CDR3 sequence is CASSLRGSGNTIYF. CDR3 nucleotides: TGTGCCAGCAGCCTCAGGGGCTCTGGAAACACCATATATTTT. This chain connects TRBV5-6 to TRBJ1-3; D possibly corresponds to TRBD1 (6 bases). Germline CDR1 and CDR2: SGHDT and YYEEEE. The CDR3 consists of 14 residues. V lost 4 bases and J 0 bases, leaving 8 bases between the germline ends.

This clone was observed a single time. The CDR3 sequence is CASSSSTADTQYF. CDR3 DNA: TGTGCCAGCAGCAGCTCTACGGCAGATACGCAGTATTTT. V is TRBV27 and J is TRBJ2-3; D gene uncertain. The ends were cut back, 6 bases at V and 4 bases at J, with 11 bases in the middle. The CDR3 has 13 residues. Germline CDR1 MNHEY, CDR2 SMNVEV (reference sequence).

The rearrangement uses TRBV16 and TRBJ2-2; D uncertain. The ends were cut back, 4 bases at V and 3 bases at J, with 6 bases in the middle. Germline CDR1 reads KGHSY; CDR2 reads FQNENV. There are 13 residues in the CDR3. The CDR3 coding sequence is TGTGCCAGCAGCCCCGCGTACACCGGGGAGCTGTTTTTT. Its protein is CASSPAYTGELFF. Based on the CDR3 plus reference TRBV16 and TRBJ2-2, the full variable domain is GEEVAQTPKHLVRGEGQKAKLYCAPIKGHSYVFWYQQVLKNEFKFLISFQNENVFDETGMPKERFSAKCLPNSPCSLEIQATKLEDSAVYFCASSPAYTGELFFGEGSRLTVL.

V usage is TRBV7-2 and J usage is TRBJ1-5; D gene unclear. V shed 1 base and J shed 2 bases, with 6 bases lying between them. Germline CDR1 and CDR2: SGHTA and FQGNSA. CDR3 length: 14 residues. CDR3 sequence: CASSLEFRNQPQHF. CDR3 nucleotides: TGTGCCAGCAGCTTAGAGTTTCGCAATCAGCCCCAGCATTTT.

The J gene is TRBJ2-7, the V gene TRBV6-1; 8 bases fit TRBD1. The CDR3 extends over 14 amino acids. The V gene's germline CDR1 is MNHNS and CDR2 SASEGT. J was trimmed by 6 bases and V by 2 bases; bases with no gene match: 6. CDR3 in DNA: TGTGCCAGCAGTGAATGGCAGGGGGCTAGCGAGCAGTACGTC. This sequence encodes CASSEWQGASEQYV.